Included here is one TCR beta chain sequence, with context. Its antigen remains unidentified. Relative to the germline gene, one junction end is altered; a read error may explain this. Germline CDR1 SGHRS, CDR2 YFSETQ. The CDR3 is 14 residues long. Combining iRepertoire HTBI primers with Arm-PCR of CDR3 regions, the authors built TCR beta libraries. MiXCR was run by TCRdb on the multiplex PCR reads, yielding one entry per CDR3 protein. The table lists fewer than 650,000 distinct CDR3 sequences, approximately 16% of them singletons. This sample was taken from a study of regulatory T cells in long-lasting Graves disease. Indicated time point: newly diagnosed GD, antithyroid drugs for less than 3 months. The TCR library was made from RNA extracted from PBMCs. Study-level points and caveats: There were preferences for TRBV28, TRBJ1-2 and TRBJ2-5 in persistent disease.

This same sample was also taken into another study, of T cells in Graves' hyperthyroidism and ophthalmopathy. From that study: Ophthalmopathy onset followed model prediction by a median about six months.

The chain is built from TRBV5-1 and TRBJ2-1; TRBD1 matches at 7 bases. This TCR was sampled from a man aged 18 to 30 with Graves disease. The sequenced sample was peripheral blood mononuclear cells (PBMCs), obtained at new diagnosis, from a patient treated with antithyroid drugs. The CDR3, as DNA: TGTGCCAGTAGTGTGCAGGGGGCCTACAATGAGCAGTTCTTC. It translates to CASSVQGAYNEQFF.